A selection of T cell receptor beta chains follows, all from one sample in a study of T cell repertoires in aging, cancer and after chemotherapy. TCRdb re-called the multiplex PCR reads with MiXCR, one entry per CDR3 protein. The sample contains roughly 9,000 distinct CDR3 sequences, around a third of which appear only once. Sequenced material: blood. All receptors come from a human donor in good health. The donor label of this sample is uncertain. The conserved cysteine and the conserved F or W are not part of the CDR3 here.

v_gene	j_gene	CDR3aa
TRBV5-6	TRBJ1-4	ASSTDTFATNEKLF
TRBV5-6	TRBJ2-1	ASSSGTSGGYEQF
TRBV2	TRBJ1-4	ANSEPALNEKLF
TRBV5-4	TRBJ1-5	ASSLGRTYQPQH
TRBV6-1	TRBJ1-1	ASSEVRIVDTEAF
TRBV24-1	TRBJ2-3	ATSDLQATDTQY
TRBV27	TRBJ2-1	ASSLFGGGSGSNEQF
TRBV13	TRBJ2-3	ASSPRGTDTQY
TRBV6-1	TRBJ2-7	ASSASAYEQY
TRBV30	TRBJ1-3	AWTLRDGTRYGNTIY
TRBV7-2	TRBJ2-3	ASSLVTSTDTQY
TRBV30	TRBJ1-1	AALWGLNTEAF
TRBV20-1	TRBJ2-7	SAKNPGQTYEQY
TRBV14	TRBJ1-4	ASSQERNEKLF
TRBV6-6	TRBJ1-1	ASRRQGNTEAF
TRBV6-6	TRBJ1-1	ASSVLGSTEAF
TRBV19	TRBJ2-4	ASSIAVGGAAKNIQY
TRBV5-1	TRBJ2-1	ASSLSGGASEQF
TRBV7-9	TRBJ2-5	ASSSTIDRVEETQY
TRBV6-5	TRBJ1-1	ASSLRQVDTEAF
TRBV12-3/TRBV12-4	TRBJ2-4	ASSLLGSGRQY
TRBV29-1	TRBJ2-5	SALDRGQETQY
TRBV6-1	TRBJ1-3	ASSASPWGYSGNTIY
TRBV7-6	TRBJ2-1	ASSLGSGGNEQF
TRBV27	TRBJ2-1	ASASGDSYNEQF
TRBV5-5	TRBJ2-2	ASSTVHPAGSGGARRELF
TRBV5-6	TRBJ2-3	ASNLYTDTQY
TRBV6-5	TRBJ1-2	ASRPGTGGRGYT
TRBV5-4	TRBJ1-1	ASSLGQVANTEAF
TRBV5-4	TRBJ1-6	ASGTGVDSPLH
TRBV7-9	TRBJ1-2	ASSLTAGGAYGYT
TRBV5-6	TRBJ1-1	ASSLGAGDTEAF
TRBV6-4	TRBJ1-1	ASSSPQKRHTEAF
TRBV5-1	TRBJ2-3	ASSFSGGTDTQY
TRBV6-6	TRBJ2-7	ASSYSTRPPGEQY
TRBV5-4	TRBJ2-3	ASRPGLASSSTDTQY
TRBV27	TRBJ2-7	ASSFFRVVMIYEQY
TRBV20-1	TRBJ2-2	SARVRGPANTGELF
TRBV5-1	TRBJ2-3	ASSLVQRTDTQY
TRBV15	TRBJ1-5	ATSRAAGREPQH
TRBV19	TRBJ2-5	ASRTAGGVETQY
TRBV27	TRBJ2-3	ASSPRDRVTDTQY
TRBV27	TRBJ1-2	ASKVAHEGVGGYT
TRBV10-3	TRBJ1-4	AISESFREREKLF
TRBV13	TRBJ2-3	ASSSGQLTDTQY
TRBV6-5	TRBJ2-4	ASSYGRAGSIQY
TRBV20-1	TRBJ2-3	SARDLEVAGGPDTQY
TRBV6-1	TRBJ1-1	ASSESARAALNTEAF
TRBV12-3/TRBV12-4	TRBJ2-1	ASSSWTGETYNEQF
TRBV6-1	TRBJ1-2	ASMRQGDYGYT
TRBV6-1	TRBJ2-7	ASLPGTGQEEQY
TRBV30	TRBJ1-5	ASRTPGSNQPQH
TRBV30	TRBJ1-6	AWSQGTVEISPLH
TRBV19	TRBJ2-1	ASSITSGGTSQQF
TRBV6-5	TRBJ2-3	ASSSDRNPTDTQY